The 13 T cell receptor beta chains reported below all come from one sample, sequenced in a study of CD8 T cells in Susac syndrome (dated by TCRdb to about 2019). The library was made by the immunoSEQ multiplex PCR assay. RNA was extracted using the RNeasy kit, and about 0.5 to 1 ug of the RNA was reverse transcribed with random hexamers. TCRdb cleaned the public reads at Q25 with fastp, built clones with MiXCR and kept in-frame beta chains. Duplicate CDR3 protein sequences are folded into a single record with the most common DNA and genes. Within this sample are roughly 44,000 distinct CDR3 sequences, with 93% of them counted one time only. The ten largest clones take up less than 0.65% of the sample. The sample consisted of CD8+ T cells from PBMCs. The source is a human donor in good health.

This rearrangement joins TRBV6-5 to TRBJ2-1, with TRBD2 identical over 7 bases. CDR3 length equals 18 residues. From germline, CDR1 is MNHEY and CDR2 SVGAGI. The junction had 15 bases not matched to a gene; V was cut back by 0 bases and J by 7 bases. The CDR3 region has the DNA TGTGCCAGCAGTTACTCTTGGTGGGAGGGCCCACGCATGAATGAGCAGTTCTTC. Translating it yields CASSYSWWEGPRMNEQFF.

CDR3 sequence (DNA): TGTGCCAGCAGCCAAGATGTACCCCCCACCGGGGAGCTGTTTTTT. This translates into CASSQDVPPTGELFF. The gene calls are TRBV14 and TRBJ2-2, with unresolved D. Per the germline V gene, CDR1 is SGHDN and CDR2 is FVKESK. Trimming stripped 0 bases from V and 4 bases from J, with 9 bases between. The CDR3 is 15 residues long. The full variable domain, its missing parts supplied by reference TRBV14 and TRBJ2-2, is EAGVTQFPSHSVIEKGQTVTLRCDPISGHDNLYWYRRVMGKEIKFLLHFVKESKQDESGMPNNRFLAERTGGTYSTLKVQPAELEDSGVYFCASSQDVPPTGELFFGEGSRLTVL.

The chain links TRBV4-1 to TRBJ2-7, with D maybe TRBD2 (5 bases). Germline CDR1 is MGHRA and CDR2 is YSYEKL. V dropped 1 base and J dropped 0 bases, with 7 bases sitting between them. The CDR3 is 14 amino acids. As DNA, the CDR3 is TGCGCCAGCAGCCAAGTAAGCGGCTCCTACGAGCAGTACTTC. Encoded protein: CASSQVSGSYEQYF.

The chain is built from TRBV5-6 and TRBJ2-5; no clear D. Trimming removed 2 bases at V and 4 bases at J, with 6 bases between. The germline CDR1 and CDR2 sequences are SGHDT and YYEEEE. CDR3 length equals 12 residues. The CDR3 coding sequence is TGTGCCAGCAGCTTAGGCATAGAGACCCAGTACTTC. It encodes CASSLGIETQYF.

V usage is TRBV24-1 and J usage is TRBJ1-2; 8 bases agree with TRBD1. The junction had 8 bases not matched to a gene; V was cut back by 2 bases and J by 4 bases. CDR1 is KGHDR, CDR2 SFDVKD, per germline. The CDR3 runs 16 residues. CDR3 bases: TGTGCCACCAGTGATTCCTCCGGGACAGGAGCCTATGGCTACACCTTC. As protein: CATSDSSGTGAYGYTF.

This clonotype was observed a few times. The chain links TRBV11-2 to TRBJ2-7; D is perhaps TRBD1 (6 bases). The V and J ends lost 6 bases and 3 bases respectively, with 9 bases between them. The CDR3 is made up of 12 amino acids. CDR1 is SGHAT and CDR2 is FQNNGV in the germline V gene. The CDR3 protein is CASSLDSYEQYF. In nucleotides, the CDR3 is TGTGCCAGCAGTCTGGACAGCTACGAGCAGTACTTC. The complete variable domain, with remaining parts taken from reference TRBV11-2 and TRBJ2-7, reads EAGVAQSPRYKIIEKRQSVAFWCNPISGHATLYWYQQILGQGPKLLIQFQNNGVVDDSQLPKDRFSAERLKGVDSTLKIQPAKLEDSAVYLCASSLDSYEQYFGPGTRLTVT.

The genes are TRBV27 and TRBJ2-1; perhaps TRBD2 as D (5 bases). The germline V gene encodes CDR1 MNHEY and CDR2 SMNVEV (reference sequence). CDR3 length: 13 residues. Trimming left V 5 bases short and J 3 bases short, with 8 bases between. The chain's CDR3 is CASSPSNYNEQFF. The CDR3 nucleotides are TGTGCCAGCAGTCCTAGCAACTACAATGAGCAGTTCTTC.

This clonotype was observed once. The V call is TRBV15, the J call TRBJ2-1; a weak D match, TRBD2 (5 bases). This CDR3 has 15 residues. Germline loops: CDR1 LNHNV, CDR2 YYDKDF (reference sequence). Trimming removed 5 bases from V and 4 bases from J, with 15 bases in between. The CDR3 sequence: CATSGVEEGYNEQFF. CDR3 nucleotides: TGTGCCACCAGCGGGGTTGAAGAGGGATACAATGAGCAGTTCTTC.

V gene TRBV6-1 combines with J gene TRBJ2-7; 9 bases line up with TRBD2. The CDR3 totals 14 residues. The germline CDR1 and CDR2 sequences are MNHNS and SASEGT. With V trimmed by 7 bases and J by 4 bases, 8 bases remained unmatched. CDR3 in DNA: TGTGCCAGCACCAGCGGGCTAGCGGGGTACGAGCAGTACTTC. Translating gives CASTSGLAGYEQYF.

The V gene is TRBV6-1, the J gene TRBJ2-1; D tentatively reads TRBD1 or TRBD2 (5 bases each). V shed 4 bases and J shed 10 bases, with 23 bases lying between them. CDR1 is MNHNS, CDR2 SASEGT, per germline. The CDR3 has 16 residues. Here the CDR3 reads CASSGDPRGSLGEQFF. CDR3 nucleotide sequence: TGTGCCAGCAGTGGGGACCCCCGCGGGTCTCTGGGAGAGCAGTTCTTC.

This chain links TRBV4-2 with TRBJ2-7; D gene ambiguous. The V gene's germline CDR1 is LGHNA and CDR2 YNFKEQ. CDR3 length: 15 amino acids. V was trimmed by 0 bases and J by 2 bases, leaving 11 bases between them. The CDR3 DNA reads TGTGCCAGCAGCCAAGATACGGCGGCGCCCTACGAGCAGTACTTC. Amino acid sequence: CASSQDTAAPYEQYF.

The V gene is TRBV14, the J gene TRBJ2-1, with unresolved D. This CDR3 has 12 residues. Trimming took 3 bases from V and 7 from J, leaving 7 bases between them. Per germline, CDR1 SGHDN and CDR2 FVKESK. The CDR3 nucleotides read TGTGCCAGCAGCCAGGCTCGGAATGAGCAGTTCTTC. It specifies CASSQARNEQFF.

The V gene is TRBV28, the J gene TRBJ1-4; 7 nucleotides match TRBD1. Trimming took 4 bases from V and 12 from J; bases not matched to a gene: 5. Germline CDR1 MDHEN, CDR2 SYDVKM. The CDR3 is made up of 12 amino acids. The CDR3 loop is CASSSPDRELFF. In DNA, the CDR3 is TGTGCCAGCAGTTCTCCCGACAGGGAACTGTTTTTT.